A single T cell receptor beta chain is shown here with its context. Per germline, CDR1 MGHRA and CDR2 YSYEKL. Trimming cost V 4 bases and J 4 bases, with 11 bases left between them. This CDR3 is 14 amino acids long. This sample was taken from a study of T cell changes during pregnancy in multiple sclerosis. TCRdb's table, derived via immunoSEQ multiplex PCR, lists solely in-frame clones and lacks some. This sample yields about 62,000 clones, of which roughly 90% are seen a single time; around 2.7% belongs to the top ten. The receptor's source is a female donor in good health, enrolled as a control in a pregnancy study. The sample was peripheral blood, taken in the second trimester of pregnancy. This chain joins TRBV4-1 and TRBJ1-5, with a tentative D call TRBD1 (6 bases). The CDR3 sequence is CASSLRTANQPQHF. The CDR3 nucleotides read TGCGCCAGCAGCCTTCGGACAGCTAATCAGCCCCAGCATTTT.